The 24 T cell receptor beta chains below all came from one sample that was sequenced in a study of T cells in localized non-small cell lung cancer. Using immunoSEQ multiplex PCR, the repertoire was profiled, and TCRdb retains in-frame clones only, with some absent. This repertoire shows 15,000 to 25,000 clones, over 80% found once; its top ten account for roughly 4%. The sequences come from peripheral blood, collected before any cancer treatment. The receptor source for this set is an older male donor with stage I squamous cell lung carcinoma.

The CDR3 DNA is TGTGCCAGCAAGTCCCGGAACTCTGGAAACACCATATATTTT. This translates into CASKSRNSGNTIYF. The chain joins TRBV27 to TRBJ1-3; no clear D. This CDR3 region has 14 residues. The germline CDR1 and CDR2 sequences are MNHEY and SMNVEV (reference sequence). V was trimmed by 7 bases and J by 0 bases, leaving 10 bases between them.

The V and J genes are TRBV11-3 and TRBJ2-2, with a weak D call TRBD1 (6 bases). The V gene's germline CDR1 is SGHNT and CDR2 YENEEA. V lost 5 bases to trimming and J lost 1 base, with 8 bases between them. The CDR3 is 14 residues long. In DNA, the CDR3 is TGTGCCAGCAGCCGGGGACAGAACACCGGGGAGCTGTTTTTT. Protein product: CASSRGQNTGELFF.

The CDR3 coding sequence is TGTGCCAGCAGCTCCCTCGGGAGCACAGATACGCAGTATTTT. Translated, it gives CASSSLGSTDTQYF. The chain is built from TRBV6-5 and TRBJ2-3, with D unresolved. This CDR3 has 14 amino acids. The germline CDR1 and CDR2 sequences are MNHEY and SVGAGI. Trimming shortened V by 6 bases and J by 0 bases, and 10 bases separated the two germline ends.

The chain combines TRBV9 with TRBJ1-4; D is possibly TRBD1 (5 bases). The CDR3 has 16 amino acids. V was trimmed by 2 bases and J by 5 bases, leaving 16 bases between them. Germline CDR1 and CDR2: SGDLS and YYNGEE. The CDR3 loop is CASSVGTPLRNEKLFF. The CDR3 coding sequence is TGTGCCAGCAGCGTGGGGACCCCCCTGAGGAATGAAAAACTGTTTTTT.

On this clone: The DNA is left out, because the CDR3 cannot be placed on it with certainty; the CDR3 is given as TCRdb lists it. V and J are TRBV21-1 and TRBJ1-1. TRBV21-1 is described as a pseudogene. Both ends counted, the CDR3 spans 18 residues. The CDR3 sequence is CASSNWGEGTKPNTEAFF.

The chain employs TRBV27 and TRBJ2-7; D is possibly TRBD2 (5 bases). The CDR3 sequence is 13 residues long. CDR1 and CDR2 (germline): MNHEY, SMNVEV (reference sequence). Trimming cost V 5 bases and J 2 bases, with 10 bases left between them. The CDR3 here is CASSPGMAYEQYF. CDR3 sequence (DNA): TGTGCCAGCAGTCCCGGGATGGCCTACGAGCAGTACTTC.

The rearrangement uses TRBV30 and TRBJ2-1; 10 bases line up with TRBD2. Per the germline V gene, CDR1 is GTSNPN and CDR2 is SVGIG (reference sequence). The CDR3 is 15 amino acids. V was pared by 3 bases and J by 5 bases, with 7 bases of the junction left unmatched. As DNA, the CDR3 is TGTGCCTGGAGACCCGGGACTAGCGCCAACAATGAGCAGTTCTTC. It translates to CAWRPGTSANNEQFF.

The V call is TRBV7-7, the J call TRBJ2-7, with D perhaps matching TRBD2 (6 bases). Between the trimmed V and J ends, which lost 6 bases and 12 bases, there was a span of 21 bases. The CDR3 contains 13 residues. CDR1 and CDR2 (germline): SSHAT, FNYEAQ (reference sequence). The CDR3 DNA is TGTGCCAGCAGTCAAACAAACCGGGACTTTCTGTACTTC. As protein: CASSQTNRDFLYF.

V usage is TRBV18 and J usage is TRBJ1-5; D unresolved. The CDR3 is 14 residues long. The germline V gene has CDR1 KGHSH and CDR2 LQKENI. The germline V and J ends were trimmed by 2 bases and 3 bases, with 8 bases remaining between them. CDR3 DNA: TGTGCCAGCTCACCAGGCGTGAACAATCAGCCCCAGCATTTT. This encodes CASSPGVNNQPQHF.

CDR3 coding DNA: TGTGCCAGCAGTTTTCGGGGGGGCACTGAAGCTTTCTTT. As protein: CASSFRGGTEAFF. The J gene is TRBJ1-1, the V gene TRBV27; tentatively, D is TRBD1 (5 bases). Germline CDR1 is MNHEY and CDR2 is SMNVEV (reference sequence). The ends were cut back, 3 bases at V and 4 bases at J, with 9 bases in the middle. This CDR3 region has 13 residues.

The chain employs TRBV28 and TRBJ2-3; unclear D gene. The CDR3 contains 12 residues. Germline CDR1 and CDR2: MDHEN and SYDVKM. The V end lost 6 bases, the J end lost 5 bases, and 9 bases lay between the germline ends. CDR3 region: CASSPGRDTQYF. CDR3 sequence (DNA): TGTGCCAGCAGCCCTGGGCGAGATACGCAGTATTTT. The full variable domain, in which reference TRBV28 and TRBJ2-3 provide the parts outside the CDR3, is DVKVTQSSRYLVKRTGEKVFLECVQDMDHENMFWYRQDPGLGLRLIYFSYDVKMKEKGDIPEGYSVSREKKERFSLILESASTNQTSMYLCASSPGRDTQYFGPGTRLTVL.

This rearrangement joins TRBV19 to TRBJ1-4, with 7 bases that match TRBD1. Germline CDR1 and CDR2: LNHDA and SQIVND (reference sequence). Unmatched junction bases numbered 6, after V lost 6 bases and J lost 8 bases. This CDR3 is 13 amino acids long. CDR3 in DNA: TGTGCCAGTAGCAGACAGGGAGGAGAAAAACTGTTTTTT. Its translation: CASSRQGGEKLFF.

The rearrangement uses TRBV5-1 and TRBJ2-3, with D possibly TRBD2 on 5 matching bases. Germline assignment: CDR1 SGHRS and CDR2 YFSETQ. This CDR3 contains 15 residues. V was pared by 0 bases and J by 0 bases, with 8 bases between. The CDR3 region is CASSLAGGSTDTQYF. CDR3 coding DNA: TGCGCCAGCAGCTTGGCTGGCGGGAGCACAGATACGCAGTATTTT.

V gene TRBV7-2 combines with J gene TRBJ2-5; D unresolved. Germline-derived CDR1 and CDR2 are SGHTA and FQGNSA. V lost 1 base and J lost 5, with 8 bases in between. This CDR3 is 13 amino acids long. The CDR3 nucleotides read TGTGCCAGCAGCTTAGAGTTGCAGGAGACCCAGTACTTC. Protein: CASSLELQETQYF.

This chain joins TRBV9 and TRBJ2-2; 9 nucleotides agree with TRBD2. Trimming cost V 2 bases and J 4 bases; bases outside gene matches: 9. The CDR3 spans 17 residues. The germline V gene has CDR1 SGDLS and CDR2 YYNGEE. The CDR3, as DNA: TGTGCCAGCAGCGTCCTAGGGGCTAGCGGGGCCACCGGGGAGCTGTTTTTT. Translating it yields CASSVLGASGATGELFF.

The CDR3 DNA follows: TGTGCCACCTCCCGGGGGGGGATTAGGACTGAAGCTTTCTTT. It codes for CATSRGGIRTEAFF. This chain connects TRBV19 to TRBJ1-1; D is perhaps TRBD1 (5 bases). CDR3 length equals 14 residues. Per germline, CDR1 LNHDA and CDR2 SQIVND (reference sequence). V was clipped by 10 bases and J by 5 bases, with 20 bases between them.

The chain couples TRBV6-6 to TRBJ1-1; 8 nucleotides line up with TRBD1. CDR3 length: 14 residues. The J segment lost 1 base and the V segment lost 6 bases, leaving 4 bases of the junction unmatched. Germline V lookup: CDR1 MNHNY, CDR2 SVGAGI (reference sequence). The chain's CDR3 is CASRGGTGNTEAFF. The DNA for the CDR3 is TGTGCCAGCAGGGGGGGGACAGGGAACACTGAAGCTTTCTTT.

The chain recombines TRBV27 with TRBJ2-1, with TRBD2 matching over 9 bases. There are 17 residues in the CDR3. V lost 3 bases and J lost 8; bases outside the gene matches: 14. Germline V gives CDR1 MNHEY, CDR2 SMNVEV (reference sequence). The CDR3, as DNA: TGTGCCAGCAGTTTTAGGTATGGCGGGAGGGCCGGGGATGAGCAGTTCTTC. It codes for CASSFRYGGRAGDEQFF.

This chain joins TRBV7-2 and TRBJ1-4; 7 positions match TRBD1. With 5 bases clipped from V and 0 bases from J, the junction kept 6 bases outside the gene matches. CDR3 length equals 16 residues. Germline V lookup: CDR1 SGHTA, CDR2 FQGNSA. The CDR3 nucleotides are TGTGCCAGCAGCCCGAGGGACAGTGCAACTAATGAAAAACTGTTTTTT. Its protein product is CASSPRDSATNEKLFF.

The chain employs TRBV28 and TRBJ2-1, with 12 bases matching TRBD2. With 8 bases clipped from V and 0 bases from J, the junction kept 8 bases outside the gene matches. Germline assignment: CDR1 MDHEN and CDR2 SYDVKM. CDR3 size: 17 residues. CDR3 residues: CASFETSGRSSYNEQFF. CDR3 coding DNA: TGTGCCAGCTTCGAAACTAGCGGGAGGAGCTCCTACAATGAGCAGTTCTTC.

J is TRBJ1-1 and V is TRBV6-5; D not certain. Trimming cost V 0 bases and J 5 bases, with 10 bases left between them. The CDR3 extends over 14 amino acids. Germline lookup yields CDR1 MNHEY and CDR2 SVGAGI. DNA of the CDR3: TGTGCCAGCAGTTACTCCGGAACGGGGACTGAAGCTTTCTTT. It translates to CASSYSGTGTEAFF.

This clone has only a few counts. The gene calls are TRBV28 and TRBJ2-7, with D possibly matching TRBD2 (6 bases). CDR1 and CDR2 (germline): MDHEN, SYDVKM. Trimming removed 1 base from V and 5 bases from J, with 12 bases in between. This CDR3 spans 14 amino acids. The CDR3 protein is CASSLLGGLNEQYF. CDR3 sequence (DNA): TGTGCCAGCAGTTTATTAGGAGGGCTGAACGAGCAGTACTTC.

This chain uses TRBV7-9 with TRBJ2-5; 9 bases are shared with TRBD1. The CDR3 loop spans 13 amino acids. The V and J ends lost 4 bases and 7 bases, in that order; junction bases with no gene match: 4. Germline CDR1 and CDR2: SEHNR and FQNEAQ (reference sequence). CDR3 residues: CASSSGQGGTQYF. Written as DNA, the CDR3 is TGTGCCAGCAGCTCGGGACAGGGCGGGACCCAGTACTTC.

J is TRBJ2-1 and V is TRBV28; a weak D match, TRBD2 (6 bases). Trimming stripped 7 bases from V and 0 bases from J, with 13 bases between. The CDR3 consists of 15 residues. Germline CDR1 MDHEN, CDR2 SYDVKM. CDR3 region: CASKPGTYSYNEQFF. In DNA form, the CDR3 reads TGTGCCAGCAAGCCGGGGACTTACTCCTACAATGAGCAGTTCTTC.